This T cell receptor (beta chain) was documented in a study of T-cell reconstitution after alpha-beta-depleted transplantation in children. Unique molecular identifiers were used in preparing the TCRbeta library. TCRdb reprocessed the PCR reads via MiXCR and lists one record per CDR3 protein. The sample includes roughly 300,000 distinct CDR3 sequences, around a tenth of them seen just once. This specimen consisted of peripheral blood, obtained 180 days after TCRalphabeta/CD19-depleted stem cell transplant. This clonotype was obtained from a male patient aged 2 to 9 who had a stem cell transplant for chronic granulomatous disease, so the T cells may come from the graft donor.

CDR3 residues: CASLDFTDTQYF. CDR3 coding DNA: TGTGCCAGTTTGGACTTCACAGATACGCAGTATTTT. This rearrangement joins TRBV19 to TRBJ2-3, with TRBD2 as a possible D gene (5 bases). The CDR3 is made up of 12 amino acids. Per germline, CDR1 LNHDA and CDR2 SQIVND (reference sequence). V shed 8 bases and J shed 2 bases, with 8 bases lying between them.